This is a list of T cell receptor beta chains from one sample in a study of shared clonotypes between healthy human individuals. Libraries were prepared by immunoSEQ multiplex PCR; TCRdb keeps only in-frame clonotypes and omits some of them. Of 2,500,000 or so clones listed, around 92% were seen once; the top ten hold roughly 0.34%. Sample: naive CD4+ T cells from PBMCs. The receptors here all came from a man aged 18-30 years in good health. Some clones in this sample may be carry-over from other donors' samples. The CDR3 runs from the conserved cysteine through the conserved F or W. The D gene is left open where the match is weak. Clone size is not always given. Where it is, it says once, few, many or a class for expanded clones.

TRBV5-1	TRBD1	TRBJ1-2	NA	TGCGCCAGCAGCCTCTCAGGGGGTGACTATGGCTACACCTTC	CASSLSGGDYGYTF
TRBV6-5	TRBD1	TRBJ1-1	NA	TGTGCCAGCAGTTCATTGGGGACAGGGTACGCTGAAGCTTTCTTT	CASSSLGTGYAEAFF
TRBV27	TRBD2	TRBJ2-1	NA	TGTGCCAGCAGTTACAGGACTAGCGGGAGTGGTGGTGAGCAGTTCTTC	CASSYRTSGSGGEQFF
TRBV30	TRBD2	TRBJ2-3	NA	TGTGCCTGGATAAGGGCTAGCGGGAGTACAGATACGCAGTATTTT	CAWIRASGSTDTQYF
TRBV18	NA	TRBJ1-3	NA	TGTGCCAGCTCACCACCTGGGCGGGGATTCTCTGGAAACACCATATATTTT	CASSPPGRGFSGNTIYF
TRBV10-3	TRBD2	TRBJ2-7	NA	TGTGCCATCAGTCCAGGGACTAGCTCCTACGAGCAGTACTTC	CAISPGTSSYEQYF
TRBV5-1	NA	TRBJ1-1	NA	TGCGCCAGCAGGATCGTAGGCAATGTGGACACTGAAGCTTTCTTT	CASRIVGNVDTEAFF
TRBV6-5	TRBD2	TRBJ2-3	NA	TGTGCCAGCAGTTTGTGGGCGGGGGGTACGCAGTATTTT	CASSLWAGGTQYF
TRBV25-1	TRBD1	TRBJ2-5	NA	TGTGCCAGCAGCGATCCTCGGACAGGGTACCAAGAGACCCAGTACTTC	CASSDPRTGYQETQYF
TRBV28	TRBD1	TRBJ1-2	NA	TGTGCCAGCAGTTCGGACAGGCATGGCTACACCTTC	CASSSDRHGYTF
TRBV30	NA	TRBJ1-5	few	TGTGCCTGGAGTGCGTGGGATCAGCCCCAGCATTTT	CAWSAWDQPQHF
TRBV27	NA	TRBJ2-3	NA	TGTGCCAGTTCCGCTGGGCACAGAAGCACAGATACGCAGTATTTT	CASSAGHRSTDTQYF
TRBV6-5	NA	TRBJ1-2	NA	TGTGCCAGCCGAACAGCCTATGGCTACACCTTC	CASRTAYGYTF
TRBV5-1	TRBD1	TRBJ2-1	NA	TGCGCCAGCAAACTAGACAGGGTCGATGAGCAGTTCTTC	CASKLDRVDEQFF
TRBV7-8	NA	TRBJ1-2	NA	TGTGCCAGCAGCTTAGCGGAGGGACTGGAAGGCTACACCTTC	CASSLAEGLEGYTF
TRBV28	NA	TRBJ2-4	NA	TGTGCCAGCAGTCCCAGCGGAGCCCTAGCCAAAAACATTCAGTACTTC	CASSPSGALAKNIQYF
TRBV10-2	TRBD2	TRBJ2-3	NA	TGCGCCAGCAGCCCGGCGGGAGGCACAGATACGCAGTATTTT	CASSPAGGTDTQYF
TRBV5-1	NA	TRBJ2-3	NA	TGCGCCAGCAGCCCGGGCGGCCGAGATACGCAGTATTTT	CASSPGGRDTQYF
TRBV5-1	TRBD2	TRBJ2-3	NA	TGCGCCAGCAGCTTGGAGCTAGCGGGAGATGGAGATACGCAGTATTTT	CASSLELAGDGDTQYF
TRBV7-9	TRBD1	TRBJ2-2	NA	TGTGCCAGCGCCGAAGGACAGGGGTTTACCGGGGAGCTGTTTTTT	CASAEGQGFTGELFF
TRBV4-2	NA	TRBJ2-1	NA	TGTGCCAGCAGCCAAGAACCCGGGGTCTCCTACAATGAGCAGTTCTTC	CASSQEPGVSYNEQFF
TRBV6-5	NA	TRBJ1-2	NA	TGTGCCAGCAGGGCGCGGGGAAGCTATGGCTACACCTTC	CASRARGSYGYTF
TRBV23-1	TRBD1	TRBJ2-7	NA	TGCGCCAGCAGTCAAACCGACTCAGGACAGGGGGCGCCTTACGAGCAGTACTTC	CASSQTDSGQGAPYEQYF
TRBV11-3	TRBD2	TRBJ2-1	NA	TGTGCCAGCAGCTTAGTAGGGTTTGGACTAGCGGGAGAGTTTGAGCAGTTCTTC	CASSLVGFGLAGEFEQFF
TRBV14	TRBD2	TRBJ2-1	NA	TGTGCCAGCAGCCAAGCTAGCGGGAGGGGCCCCTGGAATGAGCAGTTCTTC	CASSQASGRGPWNEQFF
TRBV28	NA	TRBJ2-7	NA	TGTGCCAGCAGTTCAGTTCTCTACGAGCAGTACTTC	CASSSVLYEQYF
TRBV28	TRBD2	TRBJ2-3	NA	TGTGCCAGCAGACCAGGGGCGGGAGGGGTGAACTTCACGCAGTATTTT	CASRPGAGGVNFTQYF
TRBV27	NA	TRBJ1-2	NA	TGTGCCAGCAGTTTATTGGGGGATATTCTCTATGGCTACACCTTC	CASSLLGDILYGYTF
TRBV4-1	NA	TRBJ1-2	NA	TGCGCCAGCAGCCCCCAAGGGGCAGGAGCTGTGTATGGCTACACCTTC	CASSPQGAGAVYGYTF
TRBV18	TRBD1	TRBJ2-5	NA	TGTGCCAGCTCACCCGGGACAGGGGCTGTGATGGCCCAGTACTTC	CASSPGTGAVMAQYF
TRBV7-3	TRBD2	TRBJ2-3	NA	TGTGCCAGCAGCTTCCGCGGGAGGGAGGCAGATACGCAGTATTTT	CASSFRGREADTQYF
TRBV10-1	TRBD2	TRBJ2-7	NA	TGCGCCAGCAGTGAGCAGGGGACTAGCGGGAGCGAGCAGTACTTC	CASSEQGTSGSEQYF
TRBV6-1	NA	TRBJ2-7	NA	TGTGCCAGCAGTGACGGAGGGTTCTACGAGCAGTACTTC	CASSDGGFYEQYF
TRBV6-5	NA	TRBJ1-1	NA	TGTGCCAGCGTCCGGGGTTCGGGAGACACTGAAGCTTTCTTT	CASVRGSGDTEAFF
TRBV2	TRBD2	TRBJ2-7	NA	TGTGCCAGCAGTGAAGGGACTAGCGGGAGGGCATTGGACTTC	CASSEGTSGRALDF
TRBV5-1	NA	TRBJ2-3	NA	TGCGCCAGCAGCTCACCGACAGATACGCAGTATTTT	CASSSPTDTQYF
TRBV4-1	TRBD2	TRBJ2-3	NA	TGCGCCAGCAGCCATGAGGGACTAGCGGGTTCAGATACGCAGTATTTT	CASSHEGLAGSDTQYF
TRBV19	NA	TRBJ1-2	NA	TGTGCCAGTAGTCCAGACAAGAACTATGGCTACACCTTC	CASSPDKNYGYTF
TRBV7-2	NA	TRBJ1-4	NA	TGTGCCAGCAGCTTACGCGCTACAACTAATGAAAAACTGTTTTTT	CASSLRATTNEKLFF
TRBV5-1	NA	TRBJ2-3	NA	TGCGCCAGCAGCTCGGGCCAAAGCACAGATACGCAGTATTTT	CASSSGQSTDTQYF
TRBV4-1	NA	TRBJ2-3	NA	TGCGCCAGCAGCCAAGAGGCTAGGCGGGATACGCAGTATTTT	CASSQEARRDTQYF
TRBV14	NA	TRBJ2-4	NA	TGTGCCAGCAGCCAAGAAAGCTCGGCCAAAAACATTCAGTACTTC	CASSQESSAKNIQYF
TRBV19	NA	TRBJ2-3	NA	TGTGCCAGCAAAAGGGGCAGGGGGGGCACAGATACGCAGTATTTT	CASKRGRGGTDTQYF
TRBV5-6	TRBD1	TRBJ1-1	once	TGTGCCAGCAGCCCGCGGCGGAGACGACAGGGGGGTCGAACTGAAGCTTTCTTT	CASSPRRRRQGGRTEAFF
TRBV6-1	TRBD1	TRBJ2-3	NA	TGTGCCAGCAGTGGACAGGGTCTTAAGTATTTT	CASSGQGLKYF
TRBV7-3	TRBD2	TRBJ2-2	NA	TGTGCCAGCAGCACCGGGACTAGCGGGGTTACCGGGGAGCTGTTTTTT	CASSTGTSGVTGELFF
TRBV27	NA	TRBJ1-1	NA	TGTGCCAGCAGTTTATGGTCAGGGCTGACTGAAGCTTTCTTT	CASSLWSGLTEAFF
TRBV6-5	TRBD1	TRBJ1-2	NA	TGTGCCAGCAGTTACGTAGGGGGCCCTAACTATGGCTACACCTTC	CASSYVGGPNYGYTF
TRBV7-9	NA	TRBJ1-4	NA	TGTGCCAGCAGCTCCCAGGGGTCTAATGAAAAACTGTTTTTT	CASSSQGSNEKLFF